The 30 T cell receptor beta chains given below trace back to one sample, sequenced in a study of T cells in Graves' hyperthyroidism and ophthalmopathy (dated by TCRdb to between 2018 and 2021). Libraries were made using multiplex PCR. The instrument given in TCRdb is Illumina HiSeq 2000. The TCR beta CDR3 regions were amplified from the RNA transcripts. The first round of RT-PCR for the TCR CDR3 was performed with the HTBI primer set and the Qiagen OneStep RT-PCR kit. TCRdb handled the public reads itself, with Q25 trimming in fastp and clone calling in MiXCR, and kept productive beta chains. CDR3 protein duplicates are merged, each entry listing the most common genes and DNA. Across this sample there are approximately 380,000 distinct CDR3 sequences, with roughly an eighth seen only once. The top ten clones comprise approximately 29% of the sample. The material sequenced was blood. These receptors were obtained from a man aged 50 to 59 with Graves' ophthalmopathy.

This clonotype was seen at least ten times. This chain joins TRBV28 and TRBJ2-7, with TRBD2 as a possible D gene (5 bases). Germline V gene sequence: CDR1 MDHEN, CDR2 SYDVKM. V lost 7 bases, J lost 3 bases, and 16 bases lay in between. CDR3 length: 14 residues. The CDR3 DNA reads TGTGCCAGCATCACACGCGGGCCGAGCTACGAGCAGTACTTC. Translation: CASITRGPSYEQYF.

The chain combines TRBV4-1 with TRBJ2-4, with 13 positions matching TRBD2. The end of the DNA fits TRBJ2-1 better, so the J call may be wrong. The CDR3 has 14 residues. In germline, CDR1 is MGHRA, CDR2 YSYEKL. The chain's CDR3 is CASSQPTSGRIQFF. CDR3 nucleotides: TGCGCCAGCAGCCAGCCGACTAGCGGGAGGATTCAGTTCTTC.

CDR3 loop: CAISADSYQETQYF. The CDR3 DNA sequence: TGTGCCATCAGTGCGGACAGCTACCAAGAGACCCAGTACTTC. The chain has TRBV10-3 and TRBJ2-5; the D gene is possibly TRBD1 (6 bases). Trimming removed 4 bases at V and 0 bases at J, with 9 bases between. The CDR3 covers 14 residues. Germline lookup yields CDR1 ENHRY and CDR2 SYGVKD.

This clonotype was counted only a few times. This chain uses TRBV5-1 with TRBJ2-1; D might be TRBD2 (6 bases). The CDR3 has 14 amino acids. Trimming cost V 6 bases and J 9 bases, with 19 bases left between them. Looked up from germline, CDR1 is SGHRS and CDR2 is YFSETQ. The CDR3 sequence: CASTRAPDGGEQFF. The CDR3 nucleotides read TGCGCCAGCACTAGGGCCCCCGACGGGGGTGAGCAGTTCTTC.

This clonotype was found many times. This chain joins TRBV30 and TRBJ2-5; D might be TRBD2 (6 bases). Germline CDR1 is GTSNPN and CDR2 is SVGIG (reference sequence). The V end lost 5 bases, the J end lost 5 bases, and 12 bases lay between the germline ends. The CDR3 is 12 residues long. CDR3 sequence reads: CAWSGGTETQYF. The DNA for the CDR3 is TGTGCCTGGTCCGGCGGGACGGAGACCCAGTACTTC.

In its sample, this clonotype was seen many times. CDR3 residues: CAWSPQRAGELFF. CDR3 in DNA: TGTGCCTGGAGTCCCCAGAGGGCCGGGGAGCTGTTTTTT. The chain employs TRBV30 and TRBJ2-2; a weak D match, TRBD2 (5 bases). Trimming stripped 2 bases from V and 6 bases from J, with 10 bases between. Germline V CDR1 and CDR2: GTSNPN, SVGIG (reference sequence). The CDR3 loop spans 13 amino acids.

Many counts were recorded for this clonotype. The chain combines TRBV12-3 or TRBV12-4 with TRBJ2-7; perhaps D is TRBD1 or TRBD2 (7 bases each). The V end lost 4 bases, the J end lost 1 base, and 20 bases lay between the germline ends. This CDR3 spans 17 amino acids. The CDR3 region has the DNA TGTGCCAGCAGTTCAGGGGGGGAGGCAGTATATTCCTACGAGCAGTACTTC. Its translation is CASSSGGEAVYSYEQYF.

This clonotype came up many times. This rearrangement joins TRBV20-1 to TRBJ1-4, with TRBD1 identical over 8 bases. This CDR3 spans 13 amino acids. Germline trimming cut 4 bases from V and 8 bases from J; bases unmatched to any gene: 6. In germline, CDR1 is DFQATT, CDR2 SNEGSKA (reference sequence). The CDR3 DNA sequence: TGCAGTGCTAAGGACAGGGATGGGGAAAAACTGTTTTTT. It specifies CSAKDRDGEKLFF.

This clonotype was seen a few times. The chain combines TRBV5-8 with TRBJ2-3; TRBD2 might be the D (6 bases). CDR1 SGHTS and CDR2 YDEGEE come from the germline V gene. CDR3 length: 16 residues. V lost 0 bases and J 0 bases, leaving 11 bases between the germline ends. The CDR3 loop is CASSLGLALSTDTQYF. In nucleotides, the CDR3 is TGTGCCAGCAGCTTGGGGCTAGCGCTTAGCACAGATACGCAGTATTTT.

This clonotype has a handful of counts. The V and J genes are TRBV29-1 and TRBJ2-1; D may match TRBD1 or TRBD2 (5 bases each). Trimming took 4 bases from V and 12 from J, leaving 19 bases between them. CDR1 and CDR2 (germline): SQVTM, ANQGSEA. The CDR3 is made up of 13 amino acids. Here the CDR3 reads CSVVGTLGLMQFF. The CDR3 DNA sequence: TGCAGCGTTGTTGGGACGTTGGGTCTAATGCAGTTCTTC.

The table lists this clonotype with many counts. This sequence joins TRBV7-9 and TRBJ2-3; D is possibly TRBD2 (6 bases). The germline CDR1 and CDR2 sequences are SEHNR and FQNEAQ (reference sequence). This CDR3 has 14 amino acids. The V gene lost 3 bases and the J gene lost 0 bases, with 7 bases spanning the gap. CDR3 residues: CASSFGSSTDTQYF. CDR3 coding DNA: TGTGCCAGCAGCTTCGGGAGTAGCACAGATACGCAGTATTTT. Combining the CDR3 with reference TRBV7-9 and TRBJ2-3 gives the whole variable domain DTGVSQNPRHKITKRGQNVTFRCDPISEHNRLYWYRQTLGQGPEFLTYFQNEAQLEKSRLLSDRFSAERPKGSFSTLEIQRTEQGDSAMYLCASSFGSSTDTQYFGPGTRLTVL.

V usage is TRBV29-1 and J usage is TRBJ2-1; perhaps TRBD2 as D (6 bases). The ends were cut back, 7 bases at V and 10 bases at J, with 17 bases in the middle. The CDR3 spans 12 residues. From germline, CDR1 is SQVTM and CDR2 ANQGSEA. The CDR3 DNA reads TGCAGCGCTGGGACTGCTGAATTAGAGCAGTTCTTC. Translating it yields CSAGTAELEQFF.

This clonotype was counted at least ten times. In DNA, the CDR3 is TGTGCCAGCAGTCAATCCGGGACAGGGGACGAGCAGTTCTTC. Protein sequence: CASSQSGTGDEQFF. The chain joins TRBV28 to TRBJ2-1, with 10 bases matching TRBD1. Per the germline V gene, CDR1 is MDHEN and CDR2 is SYDVKM. The CDR3 consists of 14 residues. The trim removed 5 bases at V and 10 bases at J, leaving 8 bases unmatched.

In this sample, this clonotype turned up many times. The chain links TRBV3-1 to TRBJ2-7, with a possible D match to TRBD2 (5 bases). The CDR3 contains 14 residues. CDR1 LGHDT and CDR2 YNNKEL come from the germline V gene (reference sequence). Between the trimmed V and J ends, which lost 4 bases and 1 base, there was a span of 11 bases. CDR3 DNA: TGTGCCAGCAGCCCGGACTTTAGGTCCTACGAGCAGTACTTC. It translates to CASSPDFRSYEQYF.

About this clonotype itself: An end of the junction differs from the germline gene, which may be a read error. The gene calls are TRBV7-9 and TRBJ1-5, with TRBD1 as a possible D gene (6 bases). Germline V gene sequence: CDR1 SEHNR, CDR2 FQNEAQ (reference sequence). This CDR3 has 13 residues. CDR3 DNA sequence: TGTGCCGGCAGCTTTTCAGGGGACAAAGCCCAGCATTTT. It yields the protein CAGSFSGDKAQHF.

Many counts were recorded for this clonotype. V is TRBV2 and J is TRBJ2-5; D remains unclear. The V gene lost 2 bases and the J gene lost 5 bases, with 3 bases spanning the gap. The CDR3 runs to 11 residues. Germline values: CDR1 SNHLY, CDR2 FYNNEI. The CDR3 DNA sequence: TGTGCCAGCAGTGAATGGGAGACCCAGTACTTC. Translating it yields CASSEWETQYF. The full variable domain, its missing parts supplied by reference TRBV2 and TRBJ2-5, is EPEVTQTPSHQVTQMGQEVILRCVPISNHLYFYWYRQILGQKVEFLVSFYNNEISEKSEIFDDQFSVERPDGSNFTLKIRSTKLEDSAMYFCASSEWETQYFGPGTRLLVL.

The chain joins TRBV27 to TRBJ2-7; TRBD1 or TRBD2 may be the D gene (6 bases each). Germline V gene sequence: CDR1 MNHEY, CDR2 SMNVEV (reference sequence). This CDR3 comprises 15 residues. V lost 6 bases to trimming and J lost 1 base, with 16 bases between them. CDR3 loop: CASRQPRGGSYEQYF. CDR3 nucleotide sequence: TGTGCCAGCAGACAACCCAGGGGAGGTTCCTACGAGCAGTACTTC.

This clonotype was detected ten times or more. This chain links TRBV12-3 or TRBV12-4 with TRBJ1-3, with TRBD1 as a possible D gene (5 bases). Trimming cost V 2 bases and J 5 bases, with 13 bases left between them. The CDR3 extends over 15 amino acids. DNA for the CDR3: TGTGCCAGCAGTTTAACCGGGACGGCACGAAACACCATATATTTT. Residues: CASSLTGTARNTIYF.

Comments on this clonotype: An end of the junction does not agree with germline; a read error may underlie this. The chain employs TRBV5-1 and TRBJ1-3, with D maybe TRBD1 (5 bases). Looked up from germline, CDR1 is SGHRS and CDR2 is YFSETQ. The CDR3 length is 13 residues. The CDR3 nucleotides read TGTGCCAGCAGCCGAGCAGGGGGAAACACCATATATTTT. This encodes CASSRAGGNTIYF.

This clonotype turned up a few times. V and J are TRBV5-1 and TRBJ1-4; 10 positions agree with TRBD1. The CDR3 sequence is 16 residues long. Germline CDR1 SGHRS, CDR2 YFSETQ. Losses at the gene ends were 3 bases for V and 8 bases for J; bases not matched to a gene: 10. The CDR3 protein is CASSSSGQGLGEKLFF. CDR3 nucleotide sequence: TGCGCCAGCAGCTCTTCGGGACAGGGGTTAGGGGAAAAACTGTTTTTT.

This clonotype was detected many times. The chain has TRBV5-8 and TRBJ2-5, with no clear D. The V and J ends lost 0 bases and 1 base respectively, with 16 bases between them. The CDR3 is made up of 17 amino acids. Germline V CDR1 and CDR2: SGHTS, YDEGEE. The CDR3 nucleotides read TGTGCCAGCAGCTTGGGCTCGAGAAAGGGTACCCAAGAGACCCAGTACTTC. Protein: CASSLGSRKGTQETQYF.

This clonotype has only a few counts. J is TRBJ1-5 and V is TRBV6-1; D is ambiguous. The CDR3 covers 14 residues. Germline V lookup: CDR1 MNHNS, CDR2 SASEGT. Deletions cut 8 bases from V and 1 base from J, with 12 bases between. CDR3 sequence reads: CASQRVLSNQPQHF. The CDR3 DNA is TGTGCCAGCCAAAGAGTCCTCAGCAATCAGCCCCAGCATTTT.

This clonotype was counted a few times. The chain combines TRBV5-1 with TRBJ2-5; D remains unclear. Germline CDR1 SGHRS, CDR2 YFSETQ. With 9 bases removed from V and 2 bases from J, the gap between germline ends came to 14 bases. The CDR3 has 13 residues. Written as DNA, the CDR3 is TGCGCCACCCCAAGGTCCCGACAAGAGACCCAGTACTTC. It specifies CATPRSRQETQYF.

This clonotype was counted ten times or more. The V call is TRBV9, the J call TRBJ2-1; D ambiguous. The CDR3 is 13 amino acids. The germline CDR1 and CDR2 sequences are SGDLS and YYNGEE. Deletions cut 2 bases from V and 4 bases from J, with 7 bases between. DNA of the CDR3: TGTGCCAGCAGCGTCGCGAGTTACAATGAGCAGTTCTTC. Its translation: CASSVASYNEQFF.

The rearrangement joins TRBV29-1 to TRBJ2-1; D call uncertain. Germline values: CDR1 SQVTM, CDR2 ANQGSEA. This CDR3 is built from 12 residues. V was clipped by 5 bases and J by 5 bases, with 10 bases between them. In nucleotides, the CDR3 is TGCAGCGTTTCCGACTGGAACAATGAGCAGTTCTTC. Translated: CSVSDWNNEQFF.

The chain combines TRBV29-1 with TRBJ1-2; 10 bases line up with TRBD1. After removal of 0 bases from V and 7 bases from J, the junction contained 11 bases not matched to a gene. Per the germline V gene, CDR1 is SQVTM and CDR2 is ANQGSEA. The CDR3 length is 16 residues. The CDR3 region is CSVEDLTGGFEGGYTF. The CDR3 coding sequence is TGCAGCGTTGAAGATCTGACAGGGGGCTTTGAGGGTGGCTACACCTTC.

This clonotype was seen ten or more times. V usage is TRBV5-1 and J usage is TRBJ2-3, with TRBD2 identical over 14 bases. V dropped 4 bases and J dropped 4; count of bases not matched to a gene: 5. This CDR3 contains 16 residues. CDR1 is SGHRS and CDR2 is YFSETQ in the germline V gene. The CDR3: CASSTSGLAGADTQYF. The CDR3 nucleotides are TGCGCCAGCAGCACTTCGGGACTAGCGGGAGCAGATACGCAGTATTTT.

This clonotype has only a few counts. J is TRBJ2-5 and V is TRBV7-8; the match to TRBD2 covers 14 bases. The trim removed 3 bases at V and 4 bases at J, leaving 10 bases unmatched. Germline CDR1 is SGHVS and CDR2 is FQNEAQ. The CDR3 totals 18 residues. The CDR3 protein is CASSLAPGLAGVGETQYF. The CDR3 region has the DNA TGTGCCAGCAGCTTGGCCCCGGGACTAGCGGGAGTTGGAGAGACCCAGTACTTC.

In this sample, this clonotype turned up many times. V and J are TRBV2 and TRBJ2-3; D perhaps matches TRBD2 (6 bases). The length of the CDR3 is 18 residues. Trimming shortened V by 7 bases and J by 0 bases, and 23 bases separated the two germline ends. Per germline, CDR1 SNHLY and CDR2 FYNNEI. CDR3 bases: TGTGCCAGCAAACCAGTGCTAGCAGGGAGGTCTAGCACAGATACGCAGTATTTT. This encodes CASKPVLAGRSSTDTQYF.

This clonotype was found many times. V is TRBV15 and J is TRBJ2-1; 9 bases line up with TRBD1. The CDR3 totals 15 residues. Germline CDR1 and CDR2: LNHNV and YYDKDF (reference sequence). Unmatched junction bases numbered 8, after V lost 3 bases and J lost 8 bases. The CDR3 is CATSRAGQGKDEQFF. CDR3 DNA: TGTGCCACCAGCAGGGCAGGACAGGGGAAGGATGAGCAGTTCTTC. The entire variable domain, with the rest obtained from reference TRBV15 and TRBJ2-1, is as follows: DAMVIQNPRYQVTQFGKPVTLSCSQTLNHNVMYWYQQKSSQAPKLLFHYYDKDFNNEADTPDNFQSRRPNTSFCFLDIRSPGLGDTAMYLCATSRAGQGKDEQFFGPGTRLTVL.